The clone carrying this T cell receptor beta chain has more than one count but fewer than ten. What it recognizes is unknown. MiXCR, applied by TCRdb to the 5' RACE reads, yields one record per CDR3 protein. Of 80,000 to 90,000 distinct CDR3 sequences listed, around 30% are singletons. V was shortened by 3 bases and J by 5 bases, with 7 bases between the two germline ends. Germline values: CDR1 KGHDR, CDR2 SFDVKD. There are 13 residues in the CDR3. This entry comes from a study of CD8 T cells in ankylosing spondylitis. Points from the study as a whole: Enrichment of disease-linked clones was reportedly significant in matched ankylosing spondylitis synovial fluid.

The source is a male donor with ankylosing spondylitis or in good health (not recorded which). The chain couples TRBV24-1 to TRBJ2-1, with D unclear. The specimen was blood, either unsorted or a sorted T cell fraction (not recorded which). The CDR3 DNA follows: TGTGCCACCAGTGATCCCGACAACAATGAGCAGTTCTTC. Its protein product is CATSDPDNNEQFF.